The 15 T cell receptor beta chains in this list originate from one sample, sequenced in a study of blood T cell repertoires in COVID-19. This table comes from immunoSEQ multiplex PCR, and its TCRdb copy is limited to in-frame clones, with some not included. The repertoire holds approximately 230,000 clones, with about 88% as singletons. Sequencing was performed on peripheral blood. The receptors stem from a woman between 35 and 50 years old who had recovered from COVID-19.

This sequence joins TRBV2 and TRBJ2-6, with D perhaps matching TRBD1 (6 bases). Germline V gene data show CDR1 as SNHLY and CDR2 as FYNNEI. The CDR3 consists of 15 residues. V was cut by 5 bases and J by 4 bases, with 12 bases left in between. The CDR3 DNA reads as TGTGCCAGCAGTCTCACAGGGACCGGGGCCAACGTCCTGACTTTC. Protein: CASSLTGTGANVLTF.

The V call is TRBV15, the J call TRBJ2-5; 7 bases match TRBD2. J gave up 5 bases and V 5 bases, and 11 bases lay outside the gene matches. Germline values: CDR1 LNHNV, CDR2 YYDKDF (reference sequence). The CDR3 is 15 residues long. The CDR3 DNA reads TGTGCCACCAGCCCGAGCGTGGGAGGGCAGGAGACCCAGTACTTC. Translation gives CATSPSVGGQETQYF.

The chain has TRBV7-2 and TRBJ1-4; 7 positions match TRBD1. CDR1 and CDR2 (germline): SGHTA, FQGNSA. The CDR3 runs 14 residues. V shed 5 bases, J shed 7 bases, and the junction held 7 bases outside the gene matches. The CDR3 DNA follows: TGTGCCAGCAGCGTAGGAGGGGGCGGTGAAAAACTGTTTTTT. It yields the protein CASSVGGGGEKLFF.

J is TRBJ2-3 and V is TRBV11-2; D may be TRBD1 (6 bases). The V end was cut by 4 bases, the J end by 2 bases, with 10 bases between. There are 14 residues in the CDR3. CDR1 is SGHAT and CDR2 is FQNNGV in the germline V gene. CDR3 in DNA: TGTGCCAGCAGCTCTGGACAGTCCACAGATACGCAGTATTTT. Encoded protein: CASSSGQSTDTQYF.

The V and J genes are TRBV27 and TRBJ1-4; 7 positions agree with TRBD1. CDR1 and CDR2 from the germline V gene are MNHEY and SMNVEV (reference sequence). The J segment lost 3 bases and the V segment lost 4 bases, leaving 8 bases of the junction unmatched. The CDR3 length is 16 residues. CDR3: CASSSGWDRPNEKLFF. DNA for the CDR3: TGTGCCAGCAGTTCAGGGTGGGACAGACCTAATGAAAAACTGTTTTTT.

V usage is TRBV28 and J usage is TRBJ1-3, with D possibly matching TRBD1 (6 bases). V shed 10 bases and J shed 5 bases, with 15 bases lying between them. Looked up from germline, CDR1 is MDHEN and CDR2 is SYDVKM. The CDR3 runs to 13 residues. CDR3 in amino acids: CATAGGQRNTIYF. CDR3 bases: TGTGCCACCGCGGGGGGGCAAAGAAACACCATATATTTT.

V gene TRBV27 combines with J gene TRBJ1-3; 7 bases are shared with TRBD1. The trim removed 5 bases at V and 3 bases at J, leaving 13 bases unmatched. CDR1 is MNHEY and CDR2 is SMNVEV in the germline V gene (reference sequence). CDR3 size: 17 residues. CDR3 loop: CASSPRLTGSDGNTIYF. CDR3 nucleotides: TGTGCCAGCAGTCCGCGATTGACAGGGAGTGATGGAAACACCATATATTTT.

The genes are TRBV19 and TRBJ2-2; 7 bases map to TRBD1. This CDR3 has 16 residues. With 7 bases clipped from V and 2 bases from J, the junction kept 10 bases outside the gene matches. CDR1 and CDR2 (germline): LNHDA, SQIVND (reference sequence). CDR3 nucleotides: TGTGCCAGTACAAGAGGGCGACAGGGAAACACCGGGGAGCTGTTTTTT. Translating it yields CASTRGRQGNTGELFF.

This clone was seen a handful of times. The rearrangement joins TRBV7-9 to TRBJ2-7; TRBD1 matches 7 bases. CDR3 size: 14 residues. Unmatched junction bases numbered 4, after V lost 4 bases and J lost 1 base. Germline CDR1 is SEHNR and CDR2 is FQNEAQ (reference sequence). The CDR3 region is CASSSRDRSYEQYF. The CDR3 nucleotides are TGTGCCAGCAGCTCCCGGGACAGATCCTACGAGCAGTACTTC.

The chain recombines TRBV11-2 with TRBJ2-5, with 8 bases identical to TRBD2. J was trimmed by 3 bases and V by 3 bases; bases with no gene match: 6. Germline assignment: CDR1 SGHAT and CDR2 FQNNGV. There are 15 residues in the CDR3. CDR3 DNA: TGTGCCAGCAGCTTCTTCACACTAGCGGAAGAGACCCAGTACTTC. It translates to CASSFFTLAEETQYF.

V usage is TRBV6-5 and J usage is TRBJ2-1; D uncertain. The germline V gene has CDR1 MNHEY and CDR2 SVGAGI. The CDR3 runs 13 residues. V lost 0 bases and J lost 11, with 11 bases in between. The CDR3 coding sequence is TGTGCCAGCAGTTACTCGCGCTCTCTCCAGCAGTTCTTC. Translated: CASSYSRSLQQFF.

The genes are TRBV7-2 and TRBJ2-2; D perhaps matches TRBD2 (5 bases). CDR1 SGHTA and CDR2 FQGNSA come from the germline V gene. The length of the CDR3 is 15 residues. V lost 0 bases, J lost 4 bases, and 9 bases lay in between. The CDR3: CASSLALAGTGELFF. The CDR3 DNA is TGTGCCAGCAGCTTAGCTCTCGCGGGCACCGGGGAGCTGTTTTTT.

The V and J genes are TRBV6-5 and TRBJ1-2; D possibly corresponds to TRBD1 (5 bases). Per germline, CDR1 MNHEY and CDR2 SVGAGI. V shed 3 bases and J shed 8 bases, with 16 bases lying between them. The CDR3 is made up of 14 amino acids. The CDR3 DNA is TGTGCCAGCAGTTATAGTGGAACAGGCCCCGGCTACACCTTC. Amino acid sequence: CASSYSGTGPGYTF.

V gene TRBV11-2 combines with J gene TRBJ2-5; TRBD1 matches 11 bases. Losses at the gene ends were 5 bases for V and 5 bases for J; bases not matched to a gene: 4. CDR3 length: 14 residues. Germline V gene data show CDR1 as SGHAT and CDR2 as FQNNGV. CDR3 coding DNA: TGTGCCAGCAGCAAGGACAGGGGGCGCGAGACCCAGTACTTC. Its translation is CASSKDRGRETQYF.

V usage is TRBV11-3 and J usage is TRBJ2-3; D possibly corresponds to TRBD2 (5 bases). CDR3 length: 14 amino acids. CDR1 and CDR2 (germline): SGHNT, YENEEA. Trimming removed 2 bases from V and 6 bases from J, with 12 bases in between. CDR3 loop: CASSLTSRVDTQYF. CDR3 in DNA: TGTGCCAGCAGCTTAACCTCGCGGGTGGATACGCAGTATTTT. Variable domain in full (rest from reference TRBV11-3 and TRBJ2-3): EAGVVQSPRYKIIEKKQPVAFWCNPISGHNTLYWYLQNLGQGPELLIRYENEEAVDDSQLPKDRFSAERLKGVDSTLKIQPAELGDSAVYLCASSLTSRVDTQYFGPGTRLTVL.